The rows below give T cell receptor beta chains drawn from one sample of a study of T cells in Graves' hyperthyroidism and ophthalmopathy. TCRdb analysed the multiplex PCR reads with MiXCR anew, one entry per CDR3 protein. The table includes roughly 580,000 distinct CDR3 sequences, approximately 15% detected once. The sequenced sample consisted of blood. The receptors originated from a woman between 25 and 40 years old with Graves' hyperthyroidism that later progressed to Graves' ophthalmopathy. Both conserved end residues are part of each CDR3. D genes are given only for firm matches. Expanded clones get a size class; other rows say once, few or many, or leave the size out.

>NA|few|TRBV12-3/TRBV12-4|TRBJ1-1
CASSLPNGDTEAFF
TGTGCCAGCAGTCTCCCCAACGGGGACACTGAAGCTTTCTTT
>NA|many|TRBV7-2|TRBJ1-2
CASSPDSLSPGGYTF
TGTGCCAGCAGCCCTGACAGCTTATCTCCGGGGGGCTACACCTTC
>NA|many|TRBV28|TRBJ1-3
CASSLTNTIYF
TGTGCCAGCAGTTTAACCAACACCATATATTTT
>NA|NA|TRBV7-9|TRBJ2-1
CASSLGSMNEQFF
TGTGCCAGCAGCTTGGGTAGCATGAATGAGCAGTTCTTC
>TRBD2|NA|TRBV5-4|TRBJ2-2
CASRQKEAGEANTGELFF
TGTGCCAGCCGACAAAAAGAAGCGGGAGAAGCGAACACCGGGGAGCTGTTTTTT
>NA|NA|TRBV19|TRBJ1-1
CASSIFRESFF
TGTGCCAGTAGTATATTCAGGGAGAGTTTCTTT
>NA|many|TRBV12-3/TRBV12-4|TRBJ1-1
CASKAPGTTEAFF
TGTGCCAGCAAGGCCCCTGGGACCACTGAAGCTTTCTTT
>NA|many|TRBV20-1|TRBJ2-3
CSAQSGQGFADTQYF
TGCAGTGCTCAAAGTGGCCAGGGGTTCGCAGATACGCAGTATTTT
>NA|many|TRBV29-1|TRBJ2-6
CSVTGSGANVLTF
TGCAGCGTTACAGGGTCCGGGGCCAACGTCCTGACTTTC
>NA|NA|TRBV12-3/TRBV12-4|TRBJ2-1
CASSPFGTPQFF
TGTGCCAGCAGTCCTTTTGGCACGCCACAGTTCTTC
>NA|NA|TRBV11-2|TRBJ2-7
CASSSRRGPYEQYF
TGTGCCAGCAGCAGTCGGAGGGGGCCTTACGAGCAGTACTTC
>TRBD2|many|TRBV5-1|TRBJ2-6
CASSDSTSSLRGANVLTF
TGCGCCAGCAGCGATTCGACTAGCTCTTTGAGAGGGGCCAACGTCCTGACTTTC
>NA|many|TRBV4-2|TRBJ1-4
CASSQTPGATNEKLFF
TGTGCCAGCAGCCAAACCCCAGGAGCAACTAATGAAAAACTGTTTTTT
>TRBD1|many|TRBV7-2|TRBJ1-5
CASSLVRGQGQPQHF
TGTGCCAGCAGCTTAGTCAGGGGGCAGGGACAGCCCCAGCATTTT
>NA|many|TRBV30|TRBJ1-4
CAWSVLRANEKLFF
TGTGCCTGGAGTGTACTGAGAGCTAATGAAAAACTGTTTTTT
>TRBD1|many|TRBV12-3/TRBV12-4|TRBJ2-5
CASSLRFEGGTQETQYF
TGTGCCAGCAGTTTAAGGTTTGAAGGGGGCACTCAAGAGACCCAGTACTTC
>TRBD1|many|TRBV20-1|TRBJ1-6
CSASRQGDNSPLHF
TGCAGTGCTTCCAGACAGGGAGATAATTCACCCCTCCACTTT
>NA|NA|TRBV9|TRBJ2-2
CASSVTMTGSGELFF
TGTGCCAGCAGCGTAACTATGACAGGAAGCGGGGAGCTGTTTTTT
>TRBD1|many|TRBV10-3|TRBJ1-2
CAISSLGQGEKGYTF
TGTGCCATCAGTTCCCTGGGACAGGGCGAGAAAGGCTACACCTTC
>NA|many|TRBV7-8|TRBJ1-5
CASSSPRSNQPQHF
TGTGCCAGCAGCTCCCCGCGTAGCAATCAGCCCCAGCATTTT
>NA|many|TRBV28|TRBJ2-7
CASSGTTITYEQYF
TGTGCCAGCAGTGGTACTACCATAACCTACGAGCAGTACTTC
>TRBD1|few|TRBV20-1|TRBJ2-1
CSARITGTAYNEEFF
TGCAGTGCTAGAATCACGGGGACAGCCTATAATGAGGAGTTCTTC
>NA|NA|TRBV20-1|TRBJ2-7
CSAIRGAVSYEQYF
TGCAGTGCCATTAGAGGGGCTGTATCCTACGAGCAGTACTTC
>NA|NA|TRBV11-3|TRBJ1-2
CASSLDSGGDYGYTF
TGTGCCAGCAGCTTAGATAGTGGAGGAGACTATGGCTACACCTTC
>NA|many|TRBV7-2|TRBJ1-2
CASSSGQFYGYTF
TGTGCCAGCAGCTCTGGACAGTTCTATGGCTACACCTTC
>NA|many|TRBV19|TRBJ1-3
CASSFPGLSGNTIYF
TGTGCCAGTAGTTTCCCCGGACTCTCTGGAAACACCATATATTTT
>TRBD1|few|TRBV9|TRBJ1-1
CASSGGDSLGENTEAFF
TGTGCCAGCAGCGGGGGGGACAGTCTGGGAGAGAACACTGAAGCTTTCTTT
>TRBD1|many|TRBV20-1|TRBJ1-1
CSASSGTGKEAFF
TGCAGTGCGAGCTCCGGGACAGGAAAGGAAGCTTTCTTT
>TRBD2|many|TRBV30|TRBJ2-1
CACLTGTSGSGKFF
TGTGCCTGTCTGACCGGGACTAGCGGGAGTGGAAAGTTCTTC
>NA|NA|TRBV10-3|TRBJ1-6
CAISGGQQHSPLHF
TGTGCCATCAGTGGAGGGCAGCAGCATTCACCCCTCCACTTT
>NA|many|TRBV28|TRBJ1-3
CASSPQVAVLGTIYF
TGTGCCAGCAGTCCTCAGGTGGCAGTCCTTGGAACCATATATTTT
>NA|many|TRBV28|TRBJ1-1
CASPPPGHLLMNTEAFF
TGTGCCAGCCCCCCTCCTGGACATCTTCTCATGAACACTGAAGCTTTCTTT
>TRBD1|many|TRBV30|TRBJ2-1
CAWSGDSSYNEQFF
TGTGCCTGGAGTGGGGACAGTTCCTACAATGAGCAGTTCTTC
>NA|NA|TRBV19|TRBJ2-7
CASSIQGRDYEQYF
TGTGCCAGTAGTATTCAGGGAAGGGACTACGAGCAGTACTTC
>NA|few|TRBV7-9|TRBJ2-1
CASTPTQDKQFF
TGTGCCAGCACCCCGACTCAGGATAAGCAGTTCTTC
>NA|NA|TRBV19|TRBJ2-7
CASNIKPDTYEQYF
TGTGCCAGTAATATAAAGCCGGATACCTACGAGCAGTACTTC
>TRBD1|many|TRBV20-1|TRBJ2-5
CATETGDGTQYF
TGCGCAACAGAGACAGGGGACGGGACCCAGTACTTC
>TRBD1|NA|TRBV9|TRBJ2-5
CASSALGTGEQETQYF
TGTGCCAGCAGCGCCCTAGGGACAGGGGAACAAGAGACCCAGTACTTC
>NA|NA|TRBV20-1|TRBJ2-1
CSARGGPSNEQFF
TGCAGTGCTAGGGGCGGGCCCTCCAATGAGCAGTTCTTC
>TRBD1|few|TRBV19|TRBJ2-5
CASSSRRTGDQETQYF
TGTGCCAGTAGTAGCCGCCGGACAGGGGACCAAGAGACCCAGTACTTC
>TRBD1|many|TRBV11-2|TRBJ1-4
CASSLGRTGNEKLFF
TGTGCCAGCAGCTTAGGGCGGACAGGGAATGAAAAACTGTTTTTT
>TRBD2|many|TRBV5-1|TRBJ2-3
CASSSSSSGRAVGTDTQYF
TGCGCCAGCAGCTCCAGCTCTAGCGGGAGGGCCGTAGGCACAGATACGCAGTATTTT
>TRBD2|many|TRBV7-3|TRBJ2-1
CASSPVGGGWDNEQFF
TGTGCCAGCAGCCCCGTTGGGGGAGGGTGGGACAATGAGCAGTTCTTC
>NA|many|TRBV28|TRBJ2-7
CASSLGTDPREQYF
TGTGCCAGCAGTTTGGGGACTGACCCTCGCGAGCAGTACTTC
>NA|many|TRBV5-1|TRBJ2-3
CASSRDPGVGDTQYF
TGCGCCAGCAGTCGGGATCCGGGAGTTGGTGATACGCAGTATTTT
>NA|NA|TRBV6-1|TRBJ2-6
CASSSRRSGANVLTF
TGTGCCAGCAGTTCAAGACGGTCTGGGGCCAACGTCCTGACTTTC
>NA|many|TRBV7-9|TRBJ1-3
CASWGDFDTIYF
TGTGCCAGTTGGGGGGACTTCGACACCATATATTTT
>TRBD2|NA|TRBV12-3/TRBV12-4|TRBJ2-1
CASTQIKRDFYNEQFF
TGTGCCAGCACCCAAATCAAGCGGGATTTCTACAATGAGCAGTTCTTC
>TRBD1|many|TRBV29-1|TRBJ1-1
CSVWDRVNTEAFF
TGCAGCGTATGGGACAGAGTGAACACTGAAGCTTTCTTT
>NA|many|TRBV10-3|TRBJ1-1
CAISDYMANTEAFF
TGTGCCATCAGTGATTATATGGCGAACACTGAAGCTTTCTTT
>NA|few|TRBV7-9|TRBJ1-4
CASSLGGGVAEEKLFF
TGTGCCAGCAGCTTAGGGGGTGGGGTGGCGGAAGAAAAACTGTTTTTT
>TRBD2|many|TRBV2|TRBJ2-5
CASSEASGRETQYF
TGTGCCAGCAGTGAAGCGAGCGGGAGGGAGACCCAGTACTTC
>NA|NA|TRBV27|TRBJ1-5
CASSPPGEEAEKPQHF
TGTGCAAGCAGTCCCCCGGGAGAGGAGGCGGAGAAGCCCCAGCATTTT
>NA|many|TRBV20-1|TRBJ1-1
CSARVGTSNTEAFF
TGCAGTGCTAGGGTCGGGACATCGAACACTGAAGCTTTCTTT
>TRBD1|many|TRBV20-1|TRBJ2-3
CSAADRAKSTDTQYF
TGCAGTGCTGCCGACAGGGCCAAGAGCACAGATACGCAGTATTTT